This T cell receptor (beta chain) was retrieved from a study of OX40 agonist ivuxolimab in advanced cancers. Study as a whole: Cancers in dose escalation were hepatocellular, melanoma, renal cell and head and neck.

CDR3 length equals 15 residues. Germline CDR1 and CDR2: MGHRA and YSYEKL. TCRdb's copy holds only in-frame clones and misses some; the assay was immunoSEQ multiplex PCR. The sample comprises over 25,000 clones, around 81% of which are singletons, and roughly 32% rests with the top ten. The chain couples TRBV4-1 to TRBJ2-5; 7 bases match TRBD1. The J call may be mistaken, given a closer DNA end match to TRBJ2-7. This clonotype was obtained from an adult with an advanced solid tumor such as melanoma, head and neck, liver or kidney cancer. This material consisted of CD4+ or CD8+ T cells sorted from blood, taken in a trial of the OX40 agonist ivuxolimab. CDR3 in amino acids: CASSLRQGETYEQYF. The CDR3, as DNA: TGCGCCAGCAGCCTTCGACAGGGAGAGACTTACGAGCAGTACTTC.